The 18 T cell receptor beta chains in this list originate from one sample, sequenced in a study of PD-1 blockade in classical Hodgkin lymphoma. Only in-frame clones appear in the TCRdb table, and some are missing; sequencing was by immunoSEQ multiplex PCR. The sample includes roughly 29,000 clones, about 85% seen only once; the top ten take around 2.3%. This sample's time point: cycle 4 day 1 (C4D1), after 6 weeks of nivolumab. Every single patient, without exception, relapsed after autologous stem cell transplantation, and brentuximab vedotin exposure varied. CD4+ T cells were purified from thawed PBMCs by magnetic negative selection. The sequenced sample was CD4+ T cells from blood, obtained before the fourth cycle of nivolumab. These receptors all come from a human donor with classical Hodgkin lymphoma.

There are a few counts of this clone. The chain has TRBV4-3 and TRBJ1-4; D possibly corresponds to TRBD1 (6 bases). Germline lookup yields CDR1 LGHNA and CDR2 YSLEER. Between the trimmed V and J ends, which lost 3 bases and 0 bases, there was a span of 23 bases. The CDR3 totals 20 residues. DNA of the CDR3: TGCGCCAGCAGCCACCGAAAGGGGTCAGGGGAACTTGCAACTAATGAAAAACTGTTTTTT. The encoded protein is CASSHRKGSGELATNEKLFF.

The chain carries TRBV10-2 and TRBJ1-2; D remains unclear. CDR3 size: 13 residues. V was pared by 3 bases and J by 5 bases, with 10 bases between. The germline V gene encodes CDR1 WSHSY and CDR2 SAAADI. The CDR3 sequence is CASSEPGWYGYTF. In DNA, the CDR3 is TGCGCCAGCAGTGAACCGGGGTGGTATGGCTACACCTTC.

This chain uses TRBV20-1 with TRBJ1-1; possibly TRBD1 for D (6 bases). The CDR3 consists of 11 residues. Germline loops: CDR1 DFQATT, CDR2 SNEGSKA (reference sequence). The ends were cut back, 6 bases at V and 7 bases at J, with 12 bases in the middle. CDR3 sequence reads: CSAPHRDEAFF. CDR3 bases: TGCAGTGCACCGCACAGGGATGAAGCTTTCTTT.

V is TRBV2 and J is TRBJ2-1; 8 bases align to TRBD1. Germline CDR1 is SNHLY and CDR2 is FYNNEI. V lost 11 bases, J lost 3 bases, and 9 bases stayed unmatched. The CDR3 runs to 14 residues. The CDR3 loop reads CAGQGHTNYNEQFF. The CDR3 nucleotides read TGTGCCGGACAGGGCCATACCAACTACAATGAGCAGTTCTTC. The whole variable domain, filled in from reference TRBV2 and TRBJ2-1, reads EPEVTQTPSHQVTQMGQEVILRCVPISNHLYFYWYRQILGQKVEFLVSFYNNEISEKSEIFDDQFSVERPDGSNFTLKIRSTKLEDSAMYFCAGQGHTNYNEQFFGPGTRLTVL.

The chain links TRBV18 to TRBJ2-4; D is unresolved. Germline loops: CDR1 KGHSH, CDR2 LQKENI. With 6 bases removed from V and 0 bases from J, the gap between germline ends came to 12 bases. The length of the CDR3 is 15 residues. Written as DNA, the CDR3 is TGTGCCAGCTCCCATTCCCAGGTAGCCAAAAACATTCAGTACTTC. Its translation is CASSHSQVAKNIQYF.

This chain connects TRBV27 to TRBJ2-1, with TRBD2 identical over 12 bases. Trimming cost V 4 bases and J 0 bases; bases outside gene matches: 13. The length of the CDR3 is 20 residues. Germline V gene lookup returns CDR1 MNHEY and CDR2 SMNVEV (reference sequence). The CDR3 DNA reads as TGTGCCAGCAGTTCCCCTAGCGGGGGGGGGTTTATGAGCTCCTACAATGAGCAGTTCTTC. Its protein is CASSSPSGGGFMSSYNEQFF.

The gene calls are TRBV19 and TRBJ2-2, with D perhaps matching TRBD1 or TRBD2 (5 bases each). The germline V and J ends were trimmed by 6 bases and 4 bases, with 21 bases remaining between them. Germline V gene lookup returns CDR1 LNHDA and CDR2 SQIVND (reference sequence). The CDR3 consists of 17 residues. The CDR3 loop reads CASSDPLRGRVTGELFF. The CDR3 DNA reads as TGTGCCAGTAGCGACCCCTTGAGGGGTCGGGTCACCGGGGAGCTGTTTTTT. Full variable domain (missing parts from reference TRBV19 and TRBJ2-2): DGGITQSPKYLFRKEGQNVTLSCEQNLNHDAMYWYRQDPGQGLRLIYYSQIVNDFQKGDIAEGYSVSREKKESFPLTVTSAQKNPTAFYLCASSDPLRGRVTGELFFGEGSRLTVL.

The chain joins TRBV20-1 to TRBJ2-7; possibly TRBD2 for D (5 bases). Looked up from germline, CDR1 is DFQATT and CDR2 is SNEGSKA (reference sequence). Trimming took 3 bases from V and 7 from J, leaving 10 bases between them. This CDR3 has 11 residues. CDR3 bases: TGCAGTGCTAGTCAGCCGGGGGAGCAGTACTTC. Protein: CSASQPGEQYF.

The chain employs TRBV7-9 and TRBJ2-5; 11 bases line up with TRBD1. The V and J ends lost 1 base and 0 bases, in that order; junction bases with no gene match: 7. The CDR3 sequence is 18 residues long. Germline V CDR1 and CDR2: SEHNR, FQNEAQ (reference sequence). The chain's CDR3 is CASSLGTGGPPYQETQYF. CDR3 sequence (DNA): TGTGCCAGCAGCTTAGGGACAGGGGGCCCCCCGTACCAAGAGACCCAGTACTTC.

This clone was seen once. The CDR3 loop reads CAITGTGTYEQYF. The DNA of the CDR3 is TGTGCCATCACCGGGACAGGTACCTACGAGCAGTACTTC. The chain links TRBV10-3 to TRBJ2-7, with 8 bases fitting TRBD1. The germline V gene encodes CDR1 ENHRY and CDR2 SYGVKD. There are 13 residues in the CDR3. With V trimmed by 7 bases and J by 2 bases, 4 bases remained unmatched.

CDR3 nucleotides: TGTGCCAGCAGCCCACTAGCGGGAGATACGCAGTATTTT. Translation gives CASSPLAGDTQYF. The V call is TRBV7-2, the J call TRBJ2-3; 9 positions match TRBD2. Germline values: CDR1 SGHTA, CDR2 FQGNSA. The V gene end was trimmed by 5 bases and the J gene end by 5 bases; junction bases not matched to a gene: 2. The CDR3 totals 13 residues.

The gene calls are TRBV4-3 and TRBJ1-2, with no clear D. Germline-derived CDR1 and CDR2 are LGHNA and YSLEER. The V gene lost 0 bases and the J gene lost 1 base, with 12 bases spanning the gap. The CDR3 runs to 16 residues. CDR3 bases: TGCGCCAGCAGCCAAGACGGACGGGGAAATAACTATGGCTACACCTTC. Translation: CASSQDGRGNNYGYTF.

J is TRBJ2-2 and V is TRBV5-1; 8 bases are a match to TRBD2. The CDR3 extends over 15 amino acids. CDR1 is SGHRS, CDR2 YFSETQ, per germline. J lost 5 bases, V lost 0 bases, and 3 bases had no gene match. The CDR3 DNA follows: TGCGCCAGCAGCTTGGTGGCTAGCGGGACCGGGGAGCTGTTTTTT. This gives the protein CASSLVASGTGELFF.

The chain uses TRBV9 and TRBJ2-1, with 7 bases that match TRBD2. CDR1 and CDR2 from the germline V gene are SGDLS and YYNGEE. This CDR3 region has 16 residues. V shed 0 bases and J 1 base; nucleotides not matched to a gene: 4. This chain's CDR3 is CASSVATGRSYNEQFF. The CDR3 DNA sequence: TGTGCCAGCAGCGTAGCAACCGGGAGGTCCTACAATGAGCAGTTCTTC.

The chain has TRBV11-3 and TRBJ2-3; D is possibly TRBD2 (5 bases). The CDR3 is made up of 15 amino acids. Germline V gene lookup returns CDR1 SGHNT and CDR2 YENEEA. Between the trimmed V and J ends, which lost 5 bases and 0 bases, there was a span of 12 bases. CDR3 in amino acids: CASSTEGGSTDTQYF. For the CDR3, the DNA is TGTGCCAGCAGCACCGAGGGCGGGAGCACAGATACGCAGTATTTT. Looking up the rest from reference TRBV11-3 and TRBJ2-3 gives the full variable domain: EAGVVQSPRYKIIEKKQPVAFWCNPISGHNTLYWYLQNLGQGPELLIRYENEEAVDDSQLPKDRFSAERLKGVDSTLKIQPAELGDSAVYLCASSTEGGSTDTQYFGPGTRLTVL.

The gene calls are TRBV2 and TRBJ2-1; 10 bases align to TRBD2. The CDR3 loop spans 15 amino acids. With 3 bases clipped from V and 7 bases from J, the junction kept 6 bases outside the gene matches. Germline V gene lookup returns CDR1 SNHLY and CDR2 FYNNEI. The CDR3 protein is CASSESSGSGNEQFF. The CDR3 DNA reads as TGTGCCAGCAGTGAGTCTAGCGGGAGTGGGAATGAGCAGTTCTTC.

The rearrangement joins TRBV23-1 to TRBJ2-2, with 7 bases identical to TRBD1. TRBV23-1 qualifies as an ORF whose function is uncertain. The CDR3 covers 16 residues. V shed 6 bases, J shed 6 bases, and the junction held 13 bases outside the gene matches. The DNA for the CDR3 is TGCGCCAGCAGGCCCCGTAGGGGGCGTCCCCCCGGGGAGCTGTTTTTT. Translating gives CASRPRRGRPPGELFF.

This chain links TRBV6-5 with TRBJ2-5; TRBD2 agrees at 12 bases. This CDR3 is built from 14 residues. V shed 6 bases, J shed 4 bases, and the junction held 3 bases outside the gene matches. The germline gives CDR1 MNHEY, CDR2 SVGAGI. The CDR3 loop is CASRSGLAGETQYF. The DNA of the CDR3 is TGTGCCAGCAGGTCGGGACTAGCGGGAGAGACCCAGTACTTC.